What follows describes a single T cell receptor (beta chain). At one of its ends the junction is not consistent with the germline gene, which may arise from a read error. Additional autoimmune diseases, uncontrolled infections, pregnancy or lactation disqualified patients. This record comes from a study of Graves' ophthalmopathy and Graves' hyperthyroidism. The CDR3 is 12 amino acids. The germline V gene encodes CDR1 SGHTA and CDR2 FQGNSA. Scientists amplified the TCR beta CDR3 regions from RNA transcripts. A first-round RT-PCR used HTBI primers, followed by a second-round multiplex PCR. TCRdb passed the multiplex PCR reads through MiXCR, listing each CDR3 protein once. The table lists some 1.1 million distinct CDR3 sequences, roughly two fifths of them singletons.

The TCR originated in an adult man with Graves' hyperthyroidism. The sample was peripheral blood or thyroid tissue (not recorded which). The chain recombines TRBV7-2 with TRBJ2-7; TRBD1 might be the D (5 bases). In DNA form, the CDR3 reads TGTGCCAGCAGATTAGACAGTGCCGAGCAGTACTTC. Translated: CASRLDSAEQYF.